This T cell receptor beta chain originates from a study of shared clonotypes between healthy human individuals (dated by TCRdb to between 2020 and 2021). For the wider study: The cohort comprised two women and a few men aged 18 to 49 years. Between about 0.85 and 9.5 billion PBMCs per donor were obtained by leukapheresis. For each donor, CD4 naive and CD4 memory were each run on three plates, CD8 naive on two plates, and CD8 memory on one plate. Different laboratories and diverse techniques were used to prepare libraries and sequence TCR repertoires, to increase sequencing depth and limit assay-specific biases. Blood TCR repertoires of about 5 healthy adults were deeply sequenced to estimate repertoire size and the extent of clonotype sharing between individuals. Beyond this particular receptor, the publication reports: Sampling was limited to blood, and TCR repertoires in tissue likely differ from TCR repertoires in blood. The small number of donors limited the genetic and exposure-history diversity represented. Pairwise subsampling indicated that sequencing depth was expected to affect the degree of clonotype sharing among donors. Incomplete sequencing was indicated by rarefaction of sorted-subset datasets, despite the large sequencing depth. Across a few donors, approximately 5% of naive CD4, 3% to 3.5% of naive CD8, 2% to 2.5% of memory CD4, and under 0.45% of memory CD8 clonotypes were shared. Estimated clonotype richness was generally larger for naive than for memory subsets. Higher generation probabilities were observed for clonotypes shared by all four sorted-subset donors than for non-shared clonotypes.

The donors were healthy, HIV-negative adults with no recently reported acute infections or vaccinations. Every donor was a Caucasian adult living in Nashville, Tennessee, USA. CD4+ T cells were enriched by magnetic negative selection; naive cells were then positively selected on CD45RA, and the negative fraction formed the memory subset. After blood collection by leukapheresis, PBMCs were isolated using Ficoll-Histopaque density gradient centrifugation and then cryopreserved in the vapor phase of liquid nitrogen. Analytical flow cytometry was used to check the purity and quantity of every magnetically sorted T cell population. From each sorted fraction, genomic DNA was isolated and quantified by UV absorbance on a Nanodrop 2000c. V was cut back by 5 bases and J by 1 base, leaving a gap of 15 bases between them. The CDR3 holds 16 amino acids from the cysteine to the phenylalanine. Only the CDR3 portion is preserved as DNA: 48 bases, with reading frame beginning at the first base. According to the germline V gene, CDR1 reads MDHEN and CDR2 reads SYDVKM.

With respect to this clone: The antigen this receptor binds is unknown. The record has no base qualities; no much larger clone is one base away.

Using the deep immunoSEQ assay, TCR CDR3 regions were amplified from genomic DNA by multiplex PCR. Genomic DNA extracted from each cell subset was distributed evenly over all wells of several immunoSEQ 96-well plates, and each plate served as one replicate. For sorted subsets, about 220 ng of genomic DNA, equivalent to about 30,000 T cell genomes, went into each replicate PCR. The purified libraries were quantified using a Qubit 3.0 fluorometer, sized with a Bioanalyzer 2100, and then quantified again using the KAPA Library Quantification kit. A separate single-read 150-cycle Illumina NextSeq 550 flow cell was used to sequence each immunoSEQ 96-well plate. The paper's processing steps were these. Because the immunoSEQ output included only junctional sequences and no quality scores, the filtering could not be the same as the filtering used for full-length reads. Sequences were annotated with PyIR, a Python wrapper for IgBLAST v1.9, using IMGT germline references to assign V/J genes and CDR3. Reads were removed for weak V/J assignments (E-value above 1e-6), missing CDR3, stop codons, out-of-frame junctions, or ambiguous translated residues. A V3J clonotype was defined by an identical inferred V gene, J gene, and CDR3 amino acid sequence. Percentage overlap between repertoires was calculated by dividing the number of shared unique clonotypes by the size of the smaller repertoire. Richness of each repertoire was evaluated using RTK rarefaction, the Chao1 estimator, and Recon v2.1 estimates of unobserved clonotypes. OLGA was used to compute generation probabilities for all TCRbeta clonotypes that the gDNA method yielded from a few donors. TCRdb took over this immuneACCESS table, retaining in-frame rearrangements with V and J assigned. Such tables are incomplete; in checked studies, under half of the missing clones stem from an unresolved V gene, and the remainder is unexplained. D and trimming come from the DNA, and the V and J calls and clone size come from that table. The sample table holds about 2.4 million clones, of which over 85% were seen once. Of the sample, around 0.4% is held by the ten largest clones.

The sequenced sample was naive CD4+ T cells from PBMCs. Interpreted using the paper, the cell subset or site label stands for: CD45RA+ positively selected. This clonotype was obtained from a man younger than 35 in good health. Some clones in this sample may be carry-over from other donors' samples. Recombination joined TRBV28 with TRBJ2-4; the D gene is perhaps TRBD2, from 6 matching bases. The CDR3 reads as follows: CASSPLRGGAKNIQYF. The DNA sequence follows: TGTGCCAGCAGTCCCCTGCGCGGAGGGGCCAAAAACATTCAGTACTTC. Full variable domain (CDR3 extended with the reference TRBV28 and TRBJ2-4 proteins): DVKVTQSSRYLVKRTGEKVFLECVQDMDHENMFWYRQDPGLGLRLIYFSYDVKMKEKGDIPEGYSVSREKKERFSLILESASTNQTSMYLCASSPLRGGAKNIQYFGAGTRLSVL.